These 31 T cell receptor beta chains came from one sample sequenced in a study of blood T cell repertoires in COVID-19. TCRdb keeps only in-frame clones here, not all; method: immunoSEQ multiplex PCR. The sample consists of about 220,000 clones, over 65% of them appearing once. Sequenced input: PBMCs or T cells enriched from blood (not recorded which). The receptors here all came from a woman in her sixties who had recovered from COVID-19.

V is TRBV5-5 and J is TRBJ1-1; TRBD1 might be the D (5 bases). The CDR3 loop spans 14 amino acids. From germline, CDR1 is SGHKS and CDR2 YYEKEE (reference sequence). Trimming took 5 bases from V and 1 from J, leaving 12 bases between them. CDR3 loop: CASRDRRENTEAFF. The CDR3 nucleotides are TGTGCCAGCAGGGATCGCAGGGAGAACACTGAAGCTTTCTTT. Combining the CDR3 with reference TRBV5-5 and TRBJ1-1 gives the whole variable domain DAGVTQSPTHLIKTRGQQVTLRCSPISGHKSVSWYQQVLGQGPQFIFQYYEKEERGRGNFPDRFSARQFPNYSSELNVNALLLGDSALYLCASRDRRENTEAFFGQGTRLTVV.

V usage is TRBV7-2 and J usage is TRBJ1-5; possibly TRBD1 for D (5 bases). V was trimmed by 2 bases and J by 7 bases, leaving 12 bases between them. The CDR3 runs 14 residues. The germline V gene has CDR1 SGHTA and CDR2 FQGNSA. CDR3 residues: CASSLMAGRQPQHF. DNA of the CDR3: TGTGCCAGCAGCTTAATGGCAGGGAGGCAGCCCCAGCATTTT.

CDR3 bases: TGCGCCAGCAGTGAGTCGCTTCGGGACAGGGGAGCCCTTGCAACTAATGAAAAACTGTTTTTT. Amino acids: CASSESLRDRGALATNEKLFF. This chain connects TRBV10-1 to TRBJ1-4; 10 nucleotides match TRBD1. Trimming took 0 bases from V and 0 from J; bases not matched to a gene: 13. The CDR3 loop spans 21 amino acids. Germline CDR1 reads WNHNN; CDR2 reads SYGVQD (reference sequence).

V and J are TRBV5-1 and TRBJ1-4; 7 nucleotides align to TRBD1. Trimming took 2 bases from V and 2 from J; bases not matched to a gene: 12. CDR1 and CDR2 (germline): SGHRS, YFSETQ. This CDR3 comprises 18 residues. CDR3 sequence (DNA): TGCGCCAGCAGCTTAAGGGACAGTATCATAGGGACTAATGAAAAACTGTTTTTT. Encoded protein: CASSLRDSIIGTNEKLFF.

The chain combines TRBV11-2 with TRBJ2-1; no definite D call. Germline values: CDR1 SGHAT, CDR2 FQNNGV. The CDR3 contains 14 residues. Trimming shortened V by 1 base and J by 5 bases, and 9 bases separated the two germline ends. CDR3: CASSLAGRHNEQFF. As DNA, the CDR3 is TGTGCCAGCAGCTTAGCGGGTCGTCACAATGAGCAGTTCTTC.

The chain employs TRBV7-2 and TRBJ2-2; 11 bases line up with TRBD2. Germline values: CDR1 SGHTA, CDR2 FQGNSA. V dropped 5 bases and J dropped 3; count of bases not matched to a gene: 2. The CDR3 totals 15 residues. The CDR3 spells CASSHSGGDTGELFF. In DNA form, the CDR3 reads TGTGCCAGCAGCCATAGCGGGGGGGACACCGGGGAGCTGTTTTTT.

The CDR3 bases are TGTGCCAGCAGCACCACAGGGGGTTCCTACGAGCAGTACTTC. Translated: CASSTTGGSYEQYF. This chain joins TRBV7-9 and TRBJ2-7; 8 nucleotides line up with TRBD1. Trimming cost V 5 bases and J 1 base; bases outside gene matches: 4. The CDR3 spans 14 residues. From germline, CDR1 is SEHNR and CDR2 FQNEAQ (reference sequence).

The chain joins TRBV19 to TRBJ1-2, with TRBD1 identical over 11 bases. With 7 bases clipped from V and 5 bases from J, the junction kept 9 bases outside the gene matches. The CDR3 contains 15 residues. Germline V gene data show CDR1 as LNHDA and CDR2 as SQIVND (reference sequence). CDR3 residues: CASNVGTGGGYGYTF. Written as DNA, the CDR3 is TGTGCCAGTAACGTCGGGACAGGGGGAGGATATGGCTACACCTTC.

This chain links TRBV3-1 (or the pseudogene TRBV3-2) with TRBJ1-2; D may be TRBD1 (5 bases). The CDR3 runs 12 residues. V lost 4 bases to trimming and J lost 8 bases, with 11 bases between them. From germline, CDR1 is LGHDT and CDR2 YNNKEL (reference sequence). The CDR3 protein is CASSPAGKGYTF. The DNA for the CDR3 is TGTGCCAGCAGCCCGGCAGGGAAAGGCTACACCTTC.

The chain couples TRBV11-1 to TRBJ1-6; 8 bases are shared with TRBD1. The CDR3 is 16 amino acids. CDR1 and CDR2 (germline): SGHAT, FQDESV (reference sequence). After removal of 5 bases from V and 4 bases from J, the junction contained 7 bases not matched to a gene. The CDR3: CASSPGTGTYNSPLHF. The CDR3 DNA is TGTGCCAGCAGCCCCGGGACAGGAACATATAATTCACCCCTCCACTTT. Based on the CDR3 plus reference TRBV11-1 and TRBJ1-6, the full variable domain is EAEVAQSPRYKITEKSQAVAFWCDPISGHATLYWYRQILGQGPELLVQFQDESVVDDSQLPKDRFSAERLKGVDSTLKIQPAELGDSAMYLCASSPGTGTYNSPLHFGNGTRLTVT.

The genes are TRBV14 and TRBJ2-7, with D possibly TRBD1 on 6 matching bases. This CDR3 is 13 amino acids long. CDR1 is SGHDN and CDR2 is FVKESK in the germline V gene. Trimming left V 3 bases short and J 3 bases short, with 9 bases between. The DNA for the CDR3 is TGTGCCAGCAGCCAGGACAGTGGCTACGAGCAGTACTTC. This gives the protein CASSQDSGYEQYF.

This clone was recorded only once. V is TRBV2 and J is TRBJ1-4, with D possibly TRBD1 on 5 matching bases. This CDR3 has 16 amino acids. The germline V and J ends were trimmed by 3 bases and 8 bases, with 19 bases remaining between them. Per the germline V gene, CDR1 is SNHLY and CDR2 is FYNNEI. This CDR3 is CASSDDGTEFSEKLFF. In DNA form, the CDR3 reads TGTGCCAGCAGTGACGATGGGACTGAGTTTTCGGAAAAACTGTTTTTT.

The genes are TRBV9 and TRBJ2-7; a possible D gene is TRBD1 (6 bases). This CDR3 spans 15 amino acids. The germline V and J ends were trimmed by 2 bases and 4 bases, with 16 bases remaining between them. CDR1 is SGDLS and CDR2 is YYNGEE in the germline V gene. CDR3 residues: CASSVSWQGPYEQYF. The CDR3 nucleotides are TGTGCCAGCAGCGTCTCATGGCAGGGGCCATACGAGCAGTACTTC.

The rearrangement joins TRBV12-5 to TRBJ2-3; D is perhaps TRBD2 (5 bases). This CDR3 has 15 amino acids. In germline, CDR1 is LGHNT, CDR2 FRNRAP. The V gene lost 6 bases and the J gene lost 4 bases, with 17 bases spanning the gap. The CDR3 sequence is CASGLAAGRADTQYF. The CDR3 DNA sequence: TGTGCTAGTGGCCTGGCGGCGGGCCGGGCAGATACGCAGTATTTT.

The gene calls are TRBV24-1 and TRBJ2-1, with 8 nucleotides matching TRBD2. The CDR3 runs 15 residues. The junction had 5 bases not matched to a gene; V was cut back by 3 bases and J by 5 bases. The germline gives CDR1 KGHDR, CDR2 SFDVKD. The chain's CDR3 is CATSDKREFNNEQFF. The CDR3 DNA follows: TGTGCCACCAGTGATAAGCGGGAGTTCAACAATGAGCAGTTCTTC.

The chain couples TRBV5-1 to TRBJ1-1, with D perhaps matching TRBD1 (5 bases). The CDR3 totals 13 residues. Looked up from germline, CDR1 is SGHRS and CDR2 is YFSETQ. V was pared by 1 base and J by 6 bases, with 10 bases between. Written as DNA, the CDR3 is TGCGCCAGCAGCTTGAGTGCGGGGCCTGAAGCTTTCTTT. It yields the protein CASSLSAGPEAFF.

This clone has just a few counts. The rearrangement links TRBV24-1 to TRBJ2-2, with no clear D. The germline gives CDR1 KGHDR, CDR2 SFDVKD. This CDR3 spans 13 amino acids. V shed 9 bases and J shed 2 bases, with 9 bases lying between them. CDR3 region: CATLNPNTGELFF. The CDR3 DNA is TGTGCCACCCTAAACCCTAACACCGGGGAGCTGTTTTTT.

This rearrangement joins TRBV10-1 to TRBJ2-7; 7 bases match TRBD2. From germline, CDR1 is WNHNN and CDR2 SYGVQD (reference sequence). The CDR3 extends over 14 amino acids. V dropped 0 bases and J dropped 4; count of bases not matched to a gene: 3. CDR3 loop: CASSESRRGYEQYF. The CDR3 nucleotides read TGCGCCAGCAGTGAGTCGCGGCGGGGGTACGAGCAGTACTTC.

In nucleotides, the CDR3 is TGTGCCAGTAGTATCGGACTAGCGGGGATTACAGATACGCAGTATTTT. It is translated as CASSIGLAGITDTQYF. V is TRBV19 and J is TRBJ2-3, with 12 bases lining up with TRBD2. Germline CDR1 and CDR2: LNHDA and SQIVND (reference sequence). The ends lost 3 bases at V and 3 bases at J; junction bases unmatched: 4. CDR3 size: 16 residues.

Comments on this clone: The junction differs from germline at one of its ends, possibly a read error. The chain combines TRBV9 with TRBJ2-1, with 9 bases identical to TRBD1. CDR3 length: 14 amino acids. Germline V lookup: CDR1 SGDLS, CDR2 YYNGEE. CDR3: CASSDRGENNEQFF. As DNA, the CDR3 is TGTGCCAGTAGCGACAGGGGGGAAAACAATGAGCAGTTCTTC.

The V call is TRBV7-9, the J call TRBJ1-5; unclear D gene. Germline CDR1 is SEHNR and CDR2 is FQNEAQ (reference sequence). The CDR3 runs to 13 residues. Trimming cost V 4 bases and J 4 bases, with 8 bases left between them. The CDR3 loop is CASSSDGNQPQHF. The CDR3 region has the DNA TGTGCCAGCAGCTCTGACGGGAATCAGCCCCAGCATTTT.

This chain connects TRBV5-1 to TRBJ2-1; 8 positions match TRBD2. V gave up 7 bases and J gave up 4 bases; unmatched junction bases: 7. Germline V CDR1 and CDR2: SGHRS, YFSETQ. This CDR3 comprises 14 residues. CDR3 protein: CASFGTSVYNEQFF. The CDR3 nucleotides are TGCGCCAGCTTCGGGACTAGTGTGTACAATGAGCAGTTCTTC.

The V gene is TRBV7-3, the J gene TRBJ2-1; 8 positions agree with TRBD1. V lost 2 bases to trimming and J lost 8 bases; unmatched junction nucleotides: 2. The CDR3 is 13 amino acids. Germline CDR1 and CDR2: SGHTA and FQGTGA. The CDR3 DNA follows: TGTGCCAGCAGCTTAGACAGGGGATATGAGCAGTTCTTC. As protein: CASSLDRGYEQFF.

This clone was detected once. The CDR3: CASSPGRGLGYTF. The CDR3 region has the DNA TGTGCCAGCAGCCCCGGGAGGGGGCTAGGCTACACCTTC. V gene TRBV5-4 combines with J gene TRBJ1-2, with 7 bases matching TRBD1. CDR1 and CDR2 from the germline V gene are SGHNT and YYREEE (reference sequence). The CDR3 consists of 13 residues. With 4 bases clipped from V and 8 bases from J, the junction kept 8 bases outside the gene matches.

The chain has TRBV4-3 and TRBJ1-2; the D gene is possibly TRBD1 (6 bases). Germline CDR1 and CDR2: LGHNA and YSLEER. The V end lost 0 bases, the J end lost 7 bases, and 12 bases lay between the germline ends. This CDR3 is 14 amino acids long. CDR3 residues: CASSQEVTGTGYTF. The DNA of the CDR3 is TGCGCCAGCAGCCAAGAGGTAACAGGGACTGGCTACACCTTC.

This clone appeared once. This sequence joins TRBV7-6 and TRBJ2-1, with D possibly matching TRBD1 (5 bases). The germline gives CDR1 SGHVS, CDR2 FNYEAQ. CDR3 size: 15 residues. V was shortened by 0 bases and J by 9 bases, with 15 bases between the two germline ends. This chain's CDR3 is CASSLAQGPESEQFF. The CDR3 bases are TGTGCCAGCAGCTTAGCGCAGGGTCCGGAGTCTGAGCAGTTCTTC.

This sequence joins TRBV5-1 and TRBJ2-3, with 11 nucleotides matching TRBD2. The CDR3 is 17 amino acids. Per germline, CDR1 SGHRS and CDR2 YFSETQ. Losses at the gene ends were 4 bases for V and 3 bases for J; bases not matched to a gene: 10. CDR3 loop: CASSAATSGRGTDTQYF. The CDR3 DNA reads TGCGCCAGCAGCGCGGCAACTAGCGGGAGAGGGACAGATACGCAGTATTTT.

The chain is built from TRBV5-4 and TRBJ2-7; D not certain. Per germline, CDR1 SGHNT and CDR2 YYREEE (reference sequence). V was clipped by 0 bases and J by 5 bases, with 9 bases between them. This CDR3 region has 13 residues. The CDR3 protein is CASSLDLPHEQYF. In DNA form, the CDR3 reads TGTGCCAGCAGCTTGGATCTCCCCCACGAGCAGTACTTC.

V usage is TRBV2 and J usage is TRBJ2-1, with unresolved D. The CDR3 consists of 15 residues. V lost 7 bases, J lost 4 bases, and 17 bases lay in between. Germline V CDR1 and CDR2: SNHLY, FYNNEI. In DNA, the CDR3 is TGTGCCAGCACGATTGGCTCCCTCCCGTACAATGAGCAGTTCTTC. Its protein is CASTIGSLPYNEQFF.

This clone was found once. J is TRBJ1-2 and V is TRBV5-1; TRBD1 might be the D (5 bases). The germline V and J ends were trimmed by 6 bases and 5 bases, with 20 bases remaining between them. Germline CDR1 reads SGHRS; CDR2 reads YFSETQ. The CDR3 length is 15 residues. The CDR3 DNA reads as TGCGCCAGCACAAGAGAGGGGACGGGGGGTTATGGCTACACCTTC. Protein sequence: CASTREGTGGYGYTF.

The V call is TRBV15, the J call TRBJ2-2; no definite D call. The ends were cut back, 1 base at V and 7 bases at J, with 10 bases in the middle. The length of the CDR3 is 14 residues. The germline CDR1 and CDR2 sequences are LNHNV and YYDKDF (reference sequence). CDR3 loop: CATSRGLQDGELFF. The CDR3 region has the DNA TGTGCCACCAGCAGAGGTCTGCAGGACGGGGAGCTGTTTTTT.